This T cell receptor beta chain originates from a study of T-cell memory formation after mild COVID-19. Using constant-segment primers, 5'RACE produced TCR alpha and TCR beta cDNA libraries carrying sample barcodes and UMIs. TCRdb analysed the 5' RACE reads with MiXCR anew, one entry per CDR3 protein. The sample includes about 270,000 distinct CDR3 sequences, approximately 15% of them seen just once. This clonotype was seen repeatedly, ten times or more. Its antigen is not identified. CDR1 is SGHRS, CDR2 YFSETQ, per germline. The CDR3 extends over 15 amino acids. The J segment lost 5 bases and the V segment lost 2 bases, leaving 7 bases of the junction unmatched. General study results and limits: Confirmation of SARS-CoV-2 specificity was lacking for second-wave clones peaking day 37.

Sequencing used PBMCs or a T cell subset sorted from them (not recorded which). The chain combines TRBV5-1 with TRBJ2-5; 9 nucleotides align to TRBD2. This clonotype originated in a man between 18 and 29 years old who had mild COVID-19 (a few samples of this study predate the infection). Cell type and time point are not known. The CDR3 reads CASSFSASGAETQYF. CDR3 nucleotide sequence: TGCGCCAGCAGCTTCAGTGCTAGCGGGGCGGAGACCCAGTACTTC. The whole variable domain, remainder taken from reference TRBV5-1 and TRBJ2-5, is KAGVTQTPRYLIKTRGQQVTLSCSPISGHRSVSWYQQTPGQGLQFLFEYFSETQRNKGNFPGRFSGRQFSNSRSEMNVSTLELGDSALYLCASSFSASGAETQYFGPGTRLLVL.